These 32 T cell receptor beta chains were all obtained from the same sample, sequenced in a study of Graves' ophthalmopathy and Graves' hyperthyroidism. CDR3 regions of TCR beta were amplified from RNA transcripts. The authors performed first-round RT-PCR with HTBI primers and then a second-round multiplex PCR. One entry per CDR3 protein results from TCRdb running MiXCR on the multiplex PCR reads. The data contain more than 300,000 distinct CDR3 sequences, 15% of them singletons. The sample comprised peripheral blood. The receptors originated from a woman aged 18-29 years with stable Graves' hyperthyroidism.

This clonotype showed up just a few times. The chain has TRBV18 and TRBJ1-1; 10 bases are a match to TRBD1. The CDR3 has 14 amino acids. The J segment lost 4 bases and the V segment lost 4 bases, leaving 3 bases of the junction unmatched. The germline V gene encodes CDR1 KGHSH and CDR2 LQKENI. The CDR3 loop is CASSQGQGITEAFF. CDR3 sequence (DNA): TGTGCCAGCTCACAGGGACAGGGGATCACTGAAGCTTTCTTT.

This clonotype was detected ten times or more. J is TRBJ1-1 and V is TRBV29-1, with 7 bases fitting TRBD1. J was trimmed by 1 base and V by 5 bases; bases with no gene match: 4. The CDR3 runs 13 residues. CDR1 and CDR2 from the germline V gene are SQVTM and ANQGSEA. CDR3 nucleotides: TGCAGCGTTACGGGACAGTGGAACACTGAAGCTTTCTTT. It codes for CSVTGQWNTEAFF.

The sample holds many counts of this clonotype. This chain links TRBV11-2 with TRBJ2-7, with D perhaps being TRBD1 or TRBD2 (5 bases each). The CDR3 extends over 13 amino acids. Germline values: CDR1 SGHAT, CDR2 FQNNGV. Trimming took 3 bases from V and 7 from J, leaving 13 bases between them. DNA of the CDR3: TGTGCCAGCAGCTTGGGGGTTAGCAGAGAGCAGTACTTC. Translated, it gives CASSLGVSREQYF. Together with reference TRBV11-2 and TRBJ2-7, the CDR3 gives the full variable domain: EAGVAQSPRYKIIEKRQSVAFWCNPISGHATLYWYQQILGQGPKLLIQFQNNGVVDDSQLPKDRFSAERLKGVDSTLKIQPAKLEDSAVYLCASSLGVSREQYFGPGTRLTVT.

This clonotype has ten or more counts. The germline gene is not matched at one end of the junction; a read error may be the cause. The rearrangement joins TRBV7-7 to TRBJ2-7; D not certain. The CDR3 has 14 residues. Per germline, CDR1 SSHAT and CDR2 FNYEAQ (reference sequence). The CDR3 protein is CASSFRSRSYEQYF. In DNA form, the CDR3 reads TGTGCTAGCAGCTTCCGATCCCGTTCTTACGAGCAGTACTTC. Together with reference TRBV7-7 and TRBJ2-7, the CDR3 gives the full variable domain: GAGVSQSPRYKVTKRGQDVTLRCDPISSHATLYWYQQALGQGPEFLTYFNYEAQPDKSGLPSDRFSAERPEGSISTLTIQRTEQRDSAMYRCASSFRSRSYEQYFGPGTRLTVT.

This clonotype was detected many times. V is TRBV12-3 or TRBV12-4 and J is TRBJ1-1; the match to TRBD1 covers 11 bases. J gave up 4 bases and V 2 bases, and 9 bases lay outside the gene matches. The CDR3 contains 17 residues. The CDR3 DNA follows: TGTGCCAGCAGTTTAAAACTTTCTGGGACAGGGGGCACTGAAGCTTTCTTT. Translating it yields CASSLKLSGTGGTEAFF.

This clonotype was observed at least ten times. The chain uses TRBV7-9 and TRBJ1-1, with unresolved D. Germline V gives CDR1 SEHNR, CDR2 FQNEAQ (reference sequence). V shed 2 bases and J shed 6 bases, with 10 bases lying between them. There are 13 residues in the CDR3. CDR3 sequence (DNA): TGTGCCAGCAGCTTAAACGTGCGGCCTGAAGCTTTCTTT. This sequence encodes CASSLNVRPEAFF.

This clonotype has a count of ten or more. The gene calls are TRBV19 and TRBJ2-2; 12 nucleotides match TRBD2. The CDR3 runs 17 residues. J was trimmed by 6 bases and V by 1 base; bases with no gene match: 6. Germline-derived CDR1 and CDR2 are LNHDA and SQIVND (reference sequence). In DNA form, the CDR3 reads TGTGCCAGTAGTATAGGAATCGGACTAGCGGGGCCCGGGGAGCTGTTTTTT. Translation: CASSIGIGLAGPGELFF. The full variable domain, in which reference TRBV19 and TRBJ2-2 provide the parts outside the CDR3, is DGGITQSPKYLFRKEGQNVTLSCEQNLNHDAMYWYRQDPGQGLRLIYYSQIVNDFQKGDIAEGYSVSREKKESFPLTVTSAQKNPTAFYLCASSIGIGLAGPGELFFGEGSRLTVL.

The J gene is TRBJ2-7, the V gene TRBV28, with 9 positions matching TRBD1. This CDR3 spans 14 amino acids. V shed 8 bases and J 2 bases; nucleotides not matched to a gene: 7. Germline V gene sequence: CDR1 MDHEN, CDR2 SYDVKM. The CDR3 coding sequence is TGTGCCAGCGCCAACAGGGGGCGACCCTACGAGCAGTACTTC. Amino acids: CASANRGRPYEQYF.

This clonotype was counted at least ten times. The CDR3 coding sequence is TGTGCCACCAGTTTCGGACAGACGAACACCGGGGAGCTGTTTTTT. Translated: CATSFGQTNTGELFF. V gene TRBV24-1 combines with J gene TRBJ2-2; possibly TRBD1 for D (6 bases). V dropped 6 bases and J dropped 0 bases, with 10 bases sitting between them. Germline CDR1 reads KGHDR; CDR2 reads SFDVKD. The length of the CDR3 is 15 residues.

This clonotype was recorded many times. The chain uses TRBV12-5 and TRBJ2-3; D remains ambiguous. The CDR3 has 13 amino acids. The V and J ends lost 3 bases and 1 base respectively, with 5 bases between them. Germline loops: CDR1 LGHNT, CDR2 FRNRAP. The CDR3: CASGFTGTDTQYF. CDR3 nucleotides: TGTGCTAGTGGTTTCACAGGCACAGATACGCAGTATTTT.

Of note for this clonotype: A much larger clone is a single base away; this may be a read error. V and J are TRBV29-1 and TRBJ2-7; no definite D call. The CDR3 extends over 11 amino acids. CDR1 and CDR2 from the germline V gene are SQVTM and ANQGSEA. The CDR3 protein is CNVRAGYEQYF. The CDR3 DNA reads TGCAACGTCCGGGCTGGCTACGAGCAGTACTTC.

This clonotype was counted between two and nine times. This may be a read error, as it is one base from a much larger clone. The V gene is TRBV7-8, the J gene TRBJ1-1; D uncertain. Looked up from germline, CDR1 is SGHVS and CDR2 is FQNEAQ. CDR3 length: 14 amino acids. The CDR3 reads CASSLTRTNTEACF. CDR3 nucleotide sequence: TGTGCCAGCAGCTTAACCCGGACGAACACTGAAGCTTGCTTT.

This chain uses TRBV6-5 with TRBJ2-5; D is unresolved. Germline V gene data show CDR1 as MNHEY and CDR2 as SVGAGI. The CDR3 contains 13 residues. V gave up 2 bases and J gave up 10 bases, with 14 bases separating them. Written as DNA, the CDR3 is TGTGCCAGCAGTTACGGCGGCAGTATGGGCCAGTACTTC. Amino acids: CASSYGGSMGQYF.

This clonotype has a count of ten or more. The V gene is TRBV7-3, the J gene TRBJ1-1; TRBD1 might be the D (5 bases). Trimming cost V 8 bases and J 1 base, with 14 bases left between them. The CDR3 consists of 14 residues. Germline V gene lookup returns CDR1 SGHTA and CDR2 FQGTGA. The CDR3 sequence is CASGPGPPNTEAFF. The CDR3 nucleotides are TGTGCCAGCGGACCGGGACCCCCGAACACTGAAGCTTTCTTT.

This clonotype was seen repeatedly, ten times or more. The DNA of the CDR3 is TGTGCCAGCAGCAAGGACAGGGTCTCTGGAAACACCATATATTTT. It translates to CASSKDRVSGNTIYF. The gene calls are TRBV2 and TRBJ1-3; 8 nucleotides agree with TRBD1. V lost 6 bases to trimming and J lost 0 bases; unmatched junction nucleotides: 4. CDR3 length: 15 residues. Germline loops: CDR1 SNHLY, CDR2 FYNNEI.

This clonotype was observed a handful of times. The chain combines TRBV29-1 with TRBJ1-2; a possible D gene is TRBD1 (6 bases). Trimming left V 7 bases short and J 6 bases short, with 24 bases between. CDR1 SQVTM and CDR2 ANQGSEA come from the germline V gene. CDR3 size: 15 residues. CDR3 coding DNA: TGCAGCGCGAGACCCGGGGGCAGGGGCATGGATGGCTACACCTTC. Translation gives CSARPGGRGMDGYTF.

The chain links TRBV20-1 to TRBJ2-7, with D hard to call. Germline V gene sequence: CDR1 DFQATT, CDR2 SNEGSKA (reference sequence). Trimming pared 7 bases from V and 0 bases from J, leaving 13 bases between. The CDR3 contains 13 residues. CDR3 sequence reads: CSVMGGSSYEQYF. The CDR3 region has the DNA TGCAGTGTAATGGGCGGCAGCTCCTACGAGCAGTACTTC.

This clonotype appeared many times. V is TRBV5-1 and J is TRBJ2-7, with a possible D match to TRBD2 (7 bases). The CDR3 length is 14 residues. Per the germline V gene, CDR1 is SGHRS and CDR2 is YFSETQ. Deletions cut 3 bases from V and 3 bases from J, with 13 bases between. CDR3 sequence: CASSSGGGGYEQYF. The CDR3 DNA sequence: TGCGCCAGCAGCTCTGGGGGAGGGGGCTACGAGCAGTACTTC.

This clonotype has ten or more counts. The J gene is TRBJ1-3, the V gene TRBV11-2; unclear D gene. The CDR3 consists of 15 residues. V lost 4 bases and J 1 base, leaving 11 bases between the germline ends. Germline V gives CDR1 SGHAT, CDR2 FQNNGV. Written as DNA, the CDR3 is TGTGCCAGCAGCTCGCTTCGGGTTTCTGGAAACACCATATATTTT. Amino acids: CASSSLRVSGNTIYF.

To note about this clonotype: The CDR3 carries no conserved terminal phenylalanine or tryptophan, so it likely arises from a read error. This chain links TRBV11-3 with TRBJ1-1; 7 nucleotides line up with TRBD1. The V gene end was trimmed by 2 bases and the J gene end by 0 bases; junction bases not matched to a gene: 3. CDR1 and CDR2 (germline): SGHNT, YENEEA. This CDR3 has 15 residues. In nucleotides, the CDR3 is TGTGCCAGCAGCTTATGGGACAGCCTGAACACTGAAGCTTTCGTT. It codes for CASSLWDSLNTEAFV.

The rearrangement uses TRBV20-1 and TRBJ1-1; no reliable D call. The CDR3 is 14 residues long. Trimming left V 5 bases short and J 2 bases short, with 15 bases between. Looked up from germline, CDR1 is DFQATT and CDR2 is SNEGSKA (reference sequence). DNA of the CDR3: TGCAGTGCTCGCGGTGGGTCACTAAACACTGAAGCTTTCTTT. Its translation is CSARGGSLNTEAFF.

This clonotype showed up just a few times. The junction and the germline gene differ at one end; a read error may be behind it. V is TRBV11-1 and J is TRBJ1-1, with D maybe TRBD1 (6 bases). The CDR3 covers 17 residues. Per the germline V gene, CDR1 is SGHAT and CDR2 is FQDESV (reference sequence). The CDR3 protein is CASRLEGRTEGDTEAFF. The CDR3 DNA reads TGTGCCAGCAGATTAGAGGGGAGGACAGAAGGGGACACTGAAGCTTTCTTT.

The chain couples TRBV11-2 to TRBJ1-1, with a possible D match to TRBD1 (5 bases). The CDR3 totals 14 residues. Looked up from germline, CDR1 is SGHAT and CDR2 is FQNNGV. Trimming took 3 bases from V and 4 from J, leaving 12 bases between them. The CDR3 bases are TGTGCCAGCAGCTTGAGGAGGGGTAGCACTGAAGCTTTCTTT. Protein product: CASSLRRGSTEAFF.

This chain links TRBV5-1 with TRBJ2-7, with D perhaps matching TRBD1 (6 bases). This CDR3 contains 13 residues. Trimming stripped 0 bases from V and 7 bases from J, with 11 bases between. The germline gives CDR1 SGHRS, CDR2 YFSETQ. The CDR3 region has the DNA TGCGCCAGCAGCTTGGCGGGACATCTTGAGCAGTACTTC. This gives the protein CASSLAGHLEQYF.

This clonotype was seen ten or more times. The chain uses TRBV19 and TRBJ2-7, with TRBD1 identical over 8 bases. This CDR3 has 15 residues. Germline V lookup: CDR1 LNHDA, CDR2 SQIVND (reference sequence). Germline trimming cut 6 bases from V and 4 bases from J; bases unmatched to any gene: 11. The DNA of the CDR3 is TGTGCCAGTAGCATCGACAGGGGAAATGGGTACGAGCAGTACTTC. Protein: CASSIDRGNGYEQYF.

This clonotype was recorded at least ten times. The CDR3 DNA follows: TGTGCCAGCAGTTGGAGCAGGGTGCAGCCCCAGCATTTT. Amino acids: CASSWSRVQPQHF. The chain is built from TRBV12-3 or TRBV12-4 and TRBJ1-5; possible D gene TRBD1, 5 bases. CDR3 length: 13 amino acids. V lost 4 bases, J lost 7 bases, and 11 bases lay in between.

This clonotype was seen only a few times. The chain recombines TRBV6-1 with TRBJ1-4; no reliable D call. V was shortened by 7 bases and J by 7 bases, with 16 bases between the two germline ends. The CDR3 has 14 amino acids. Germline V gives CDR1 MNHNS, CDR2 SASEGT. The CDR3 loop reads CASTPDGFFEKLFF. CDR3 DNA sequence: TGTGCCAGCACTCCAGACGGCTTCTTTGAAAAACTGTTTTTT.

This clonotype came up a few times. V is TRBV3-1 and J is TRBJ2-5; D is possibly TRBD2 (5 bases). The CDR3 has 16 amino acids. Germline V gene sequence: CDR1 LGHDT, CDR2 YNNKEL (reference sequence). With 0 bases removed from V and 2 bases from J, the gap between germline ends came to 13 bases. The CDR3 loop reads CASSQERWLAQETQYF. CDR3 nucleotide sequence: TGTGCCAGCAGCCAAGAACGATGGCTAGCTCAAGAGACCCAGTACTTC.

This clonotype was picked up many times. The V and J genes are TRBV9 and TRBJ2-7; no firm D call. Trimming removed 0 bases at V and 6 bases at J, with 13 bases between. This CDR3 region has 14 residues. Per the germline V gene, CDR1 is SGDLS and CDR2 is YYNGEE. The CDR3 loop is CASSVGPGPVEQYF. The CDR3 DNA follows: TGTGCCAGCAGCGTAGGCCCCGGGCCTGTCGAGCAGTACTTC. The complete variable domain, with remaining parts taken from reference TRBV9 and TRBJ2-7, reads DSGVTQTPKHLITATGQRVTLRCSPRSGDLSVYWYQQSLDQGLQFLIQYYNGEERAKGNILERFSAQQFPDLHSELNLSSLELGDSALYFCASSVGPGPVEQYFGPGTRLTVT.

This clonotype was picked up many times. This chain connects TRBV20-1 to TRBJ2-7; 7 bases fit TRBD1. This CDR3 region has 14 residues. CDR1 and CDR2 (germline): DFQATT, SNEGSKA (reference sequence). V shed 5 bases, J shed 3 bases, and the junction held 10 bases outside the gene matches. CDR3 in amino acids: CSAPIQTGNYEQYF. The CDR3 DNA is TGCAGTGCTCCGATCCAGACAGGGAACTACGAGCAGTACTTC.

This clonotype was picked up many times. The chain is built from TRBV12-3 or TRBV12-4 and TRBJ2-7; D tentatively fits TRBD1 or TRBD2 (6 bases each). This CDR3 contains 15 residues. V was clipped by 6 bases and J by 5 bases, with 20 bases between them. CDR3 sequence (DNA): TGTGCCAGCAGCCGCGGGACGGGGGCAATAAACGAGCAGTACTTC. Amino acids: CASSRGTGAINEQYF.

As regards this clonotype: A read error may explain this, as a much larger clone is one base away. V and J are TRBV6-2 or TRBV6-3 and TRBJ2-2; possibly TRBD1 or TRBD2 for D (5 bases each). The CDR3 sequence is 14 residues long. CDR1 and CDR2 (germline): MNHEY, SVGEGT. Here the CDR3 DNA reads TGTGCCAGCAGTTACCTACGGGGCACCGGGGAGCTGCTTTTT. This gives the protein CASSYLRGTGELLF.